In its sample, the clone carrying this T cell receptor beta chain was seen a few times. Antigen: not known. Investigators reverse transcribed all isolated RNA, so they sequenced expressed TCRB transcripts. Reads from naive, central memory and regulatory T cell samples averaged roughly 3.6 million. Sequencing used immunoSEQ multiplex PCR; TCRdb keeps in-frame clones, though not all of them. The sample holds fewer than 150,000 clones, less than 8.5% seen once. V shed 1 base and J shed 0 bases, with 6 bases lying between them. CDR1 and CDR2 from the germline V gene are SGHNT and YENEEA. The CDR3 sequence is 15 residues long. This record comes from a study of beta chain features in type 1 diabetes. Study-level points and caveats: Sequencing of cDNA might inflate the share of cells that strongly express TCR. TCRB CDR3 length was moderately but significantly reduced in all four CD4+ subsets of Type 1 diabetes patients. HLA influence on TCRB rearrangement stayed unresolved here.

The sequenced sample was central memory CD4+ T cells from blood. V gene TRBV11-3 combines with J gene TRBJ2-2; TRBD2 might be the D (5 bases). The TCR originated in a woman aged 30 to 39 in good health. The CDR3 DNA reads TGTGCCAGCAGCTTAGGCGGGCCGAACACCGGGGAGCTGTTTTTT. This sequence encodes CASSLGGPNTGELFF.